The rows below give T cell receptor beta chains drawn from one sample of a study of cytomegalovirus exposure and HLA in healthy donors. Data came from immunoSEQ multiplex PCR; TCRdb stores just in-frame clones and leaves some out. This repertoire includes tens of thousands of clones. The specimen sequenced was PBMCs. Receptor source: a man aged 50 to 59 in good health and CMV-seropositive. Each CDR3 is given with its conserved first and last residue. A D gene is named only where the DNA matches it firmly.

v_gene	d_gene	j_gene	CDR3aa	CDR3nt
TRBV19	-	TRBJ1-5	CASSMSNSNQPQHF	TGTGCCAGTAGTATGAGCAATAGCAATCAGCCCCAGCATTTT
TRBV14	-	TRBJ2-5	CASSAAIKTQYF	TGTGCCAGCAGTGCTGCTATAAAGACCCAGTACTTC
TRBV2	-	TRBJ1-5	CASSEIGGNQPQHF	TGTGCCAGCAGTGAAATAGGGGGCAATCAGCCCCAGCATTTT
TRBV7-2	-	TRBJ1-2	CASSFQGYGYTF	TGTGCCAGCAGCTTTCAGGGATATGGCTACACCTTC
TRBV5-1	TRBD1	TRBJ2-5	CASQNRGFEETQYF	TGCGCCAGTCAGAACAGGGGATTCGAAGAGACCCAGTACTTC
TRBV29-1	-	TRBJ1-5	CSVAQGTFNQPQHF	TGCAGCGTTGCGCAGGGGACCTTCAATCAGCCCCAGCATTTT
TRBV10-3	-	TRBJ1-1	CAIRNRSFVSEAFF	TGTGCCATCAGAAACAGGAGTTTTGTATCTGAAGCTTTCTTT
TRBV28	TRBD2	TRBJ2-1	CASSLIAGFYNEQFF	TGTGCCAGCAGTCTTATAGCGGGATTCTACAATGAGCAGTTCTTC
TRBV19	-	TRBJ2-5	CASSLRGLETQYF	TGTGCCAGTTCCCTCCGAGGTTTAGAGACCCAGTACTTC
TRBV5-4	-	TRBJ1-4	CASSRRGNDEKLFF	TGTGCCAGCAGCAGGAGGGGAAACGATGAAAAACTGTTTTTT
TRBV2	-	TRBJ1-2	CASSVPPANYTF	TGTGCCAGCAGTGTCCCCCCTGCGAACTACACCTTC
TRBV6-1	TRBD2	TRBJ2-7	CASSPSAGDPYEQYF	TGTGCCAGCAGCCCGTCAGCGGGAGACCCCTACGAGCAGTACTTC
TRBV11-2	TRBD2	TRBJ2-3	CASSRLAGGEGDTQYF	TGTGCCAGCAGCCGTTTAGCGGGAGGCGAGGGAGATACGCAGTATTTT